Below, 18 T cell receptor beta chains from the same sample are listed, as sequenced in a study of regulatory T cells in long-lasting Graves disease. Time point of the sample: persistent/refractory GD, antithyroid drugs over 5 years with positive TRAb. From RNA extracted from PBMCs, the TCR library was made. Libraries of TCR beta came from iRepertoire HTBI primers plus Arm-PCR of CDR3 regions. Using its own MiXCR run on the multiplex PCR reads, TCRdb lists one record per CDR3 protein. This sample has 700,000 or so distinct CDR3 sequences, with 25% to 35% found just once. This specimen was peripheral blood mononuclear cells (PBMCs), taken when the disease was refractory, from a patient treated with antithyroid drugs. All receptors come from a female donor with Graves disease.

This chain links TRBV2 with TRBJ2-1; perhaps TRBD1 as D (5 bases). The germline V and J ends were trimmed by 3 bases and 6 bases, with 12 bases remaining between them. The CDR3 extends over 14 amino acids. Germline V gives CDR1 SNHLY, CDR2 FYNNEI. CDR3: CASSDHRQGNEQFF. CDR3 nucleotide sequence: TGTGCCAGCAGTGATCATAGGCAGGGCAATGAGCAGTTCTTC.

This clonotype showed up just once. Given a much more abundant clone one base away, this may be a read error. CDR3 nucleotide sequence: TGTGCCAGCAACCAACAGGGCTTGAACACTGAAGCTTTCTTT. This sequence encodes CASNQQGLNTEAFF. This sequence joins TRBV27 and TRBJ1-1, with D possibly being TRBD1 (6 bases). This CDR3 is built from 14 residues. The germline V gene encodes CDR1 MNHEY and CDR2 SMNVEV (reference sequence). The ends were cut back, 7 bases at V and 0 bases at J, with 12 bases in the middle.

This clonotype was counted between two and nine times. At one of its ends the junction is not consistent with the germline gene, which may arise from a read error. For the CDR3, the DNA is TGTGCCAGCCGCCGCGAGGGGACGCGGGAGCACTTC. Amino acid sequence: CASRREGTREHF. J is TRBJ2-7 and V is TRBV2; 7 nucleotides align to TRBD2. Germline CDR1 and CDR2: SNHLY and FYNNEI. This CDR3 contains 12 residues.

The chain recombines TRBV9 with TRBJ1-1, with D possibly TRBD1 on 5 matching bases. The CDR3 consists of 15 residues. V was cut by 4 bases and J by 1 base, with 14 bases left in between. Germline CDR1 is SGDLS and CDR2 is YYNGEE. The chain's CDR3 is CASSFGHVGNTEAFF. CDR3 coding DNA: TGTGCCAGCAGCTTCGGACACGTCGGGAACACTGAAGCTTTCTTT.

The chain has TRBV12-3 or TRBV12-4 and TRBJ2-7; tentatively, D is TRBD1 (6 bases). Trimming took off 6 bases at V and 3 bases at J, with 12 bases between the two ends. CDR3 length equals 13 residues. DNA of the CDR3: TGTGCCAGCAGGTCAGTCAGGGGCTACGAGCAGTACTTC. Protein sequence: CASRSVRGYEQYF.

This chain connects TRBV20-1 to TRBJ2-1, with TRBD2 identical over 11 bases. The CDR3 has 15 residues. CDR1 is DFQATT, CDR2 SNEGSKA, per germline (reference sequence). V shed 0 bases, J shed 4 bases, and the junction held 2 bases outside the gene matches. CDR3 in DNA: TGCAGTGCTAGAGACCGACTAGCGGGGTACAATGAGCAGTTCTTC. Amino acid sequence: CSARDRLAGYNEQFF.

This clonotype was observed a handful of times. J is TRBJ2-7 and V is TRBV20-1, with a tentative D call TRBD2 (6 bases). This CDR3 has 15 residues. Trimming removed 4 bases from V and 2 bases from J, with 18 bases in between. Germline-derived CDR1 and CDR2 are DFQATT and SNEGSKA (reference sequence). The CDR3 DNA is TGCAGTGCTACGGCCAGGACTGGGACTCCCTACGAGCAGTACTTC. It specifies CSATARTGTPYEQYF.

The rearrangement joins TRBV3-1 to TRBJ2-7, with unresolved D. V was shortened by 0 bases and J by 0 bases, with 9 bases between the two germline ends. Per the germline V gene, CDR1 is LGHDT and CDR2 is YNNKEL (reference sequence). The CDR3 extends over 15 amino acids. CDR3 protein: CASSQEIGFSYEQYF. The CDR3 DNA reads TGTGCCAGCAGCCAAGAGATAGGATTCTCCTACGAGCAGTACTTC.

In the case of this clonotype: Germline is not matched at one junction end, which may reflect a read error. V is TRBV6-1 and J is TRBJ2-5, with D possibly TRBD1 on 6 matching bases. CDR3 size: 15 residues. CDR1 is MNHNS, CDR2 SASEGT, per germline. In DNA form, the CDR3 reads TGTGCCAGCAGTGCGATTGGGGGCCACCAAGAGACCCGGTACTTC. Protein sequence: CASSAIGGHQETRYF.

This clonotype was recorded at least ten times. The chain combines TRBV7-6 with TRBJ1-5; no reliable D call. V dropped 2 bases and J dropped 1 base, with 6 bases sitting between them. CDR1 and CDR2 from the germline V gene are SGHVS and FNYEAQ. This CDR3 has 14 amino acids. DNA of the CDR3: TGTGCCAGCAGCTTAATGGGGAGCAATCAGCCCCAGCATTTT. It is translated as CASSLMGSNQPQHF.

There are many counts of this clonotype. V and J are TRBV28 and TRBJ1-1; 9 bases agree with TRBD1. CDR1 is MDHEN and CDR2 is SYDVKM in the germline V gene. CDR3 length: 15 residues. With 3 bases clipped from V and 2 bases from J, the junction kept 4 bases outside the gene matches. The CDR3 is CASSFEGQGNTEAFF. The CDR3 bases are TGTGCCAGCAGTTTTGAGGGACAGGGCAACACTGAAGCTTTCTTT.

This clonotype was recorded only once. Just one base apart from a much larger clone, this may be a read error. The chain links TRBV27 to TRBJ1-2; D is possibly TRBD1 (6 bases). The germline CDR1 and CDR2 sequences are MNHEY and SMNVEV (reference sequence). The CDR3 has 16 residues. V was clipped by 5 bases and J by 0 bases, with 16 bases between them. The CDR3 coding sequence is TGTGCCAGCAGTCCAGGCAGGGGAGCCGCTAACTATGGCTACACCTTC. Translating gives CASSPGRGAANYGYTF.

This clonotype was recorded once. The chain combines TRBV7-6 with TRBJ2-7, with 10 bases aligning to TRBD1. Germline CDR1 SGHVS, CDR2 FNYEAQ. V lost 6 bases and J lost 6; bases outside the gene matches: 8. This CDR3 spans 14 amino acids. In nucleotides, the CDR3 is TGTGCCAGCAGTCCCTCCGGGACAGGGGTCGAGCAGTACTTC. This codes for CASSPSGTGVEQYF.

The J gene is TRBJ2-7, the V gene TRBV7-2; possibly TRBD1 or TRBD2 for D (5 bases each). V dropped 2 bases and J dropped 5 bases, with 16 bases sitting between them. This CDR3 comprises 15 residues. CDR1 and CDR2 from the germline V gene are SGHTA and FQGNSA. CDR3 DNA sequence: TGTGCCAGCAGCTTAAATTTTGGGGGAGTCCACGAGCAGTACTTC. Residues: CASSLNFGGVHEQYF.

At least ten counts were recorded for this clonotype. The J gene is TRBJ1-1, the V gene TRBV12-3 or TRBV12-4, with 8 nucleotides matching TRBD1. V was clipped by 3 bases and J by 2 bases; unmatched bases: 5. The CDR3 extends over 15 amino acids. CDR3 coding DNA: TGTGCCAGCAGTTTCCAGGGGGCGCTTAACACTGAAGCTTTCTTT. Its translation is CASSFQGALNTEAFF.

In its sample, this clonotype was seen once. This chain uses TRBV5-1 with TRBJ2-1; 10 nucleotides align to TRBD2. In germline, CDR1 is SGHRS, CDR2 YFSETQ. CDR3 size: 16 residues. V shed 0 bases and J 4 bases; nucleotides not matched to a gene: 4. The CDR3 is CASSLDLAGGYNEQFF. CDR3 nucleotides: TGCGCCAGCAGCTTGGACTTAGCGGGAGGTTACAATGAGCAGTTCTTC.

This clonotype was seen a handful of times. The V call is TRBV7-9, the J call TRBJ1-2, with D unresolved. Germline V gene lookup returns CDR1 SEHNR and CDR2 FQNEAQ (reference sequence). Deletions cut 5 bases from V and 5 bases from J, with 12 bases between. The CDR3 sequence is 13 residues long. This CDR3 is CASSPSREYGYTF. CDR3 DNA sequence: TGTGCCAGCAGCCCCAGCCGGGAGTATGGCTACACCTTC.

Comments on this clonotype: With a much larger clone just one base away, this may be a read error. The J gene is TRBJ1-1, the V gene TRBV12-3 or TRBV12-4; D uncertain. The CDR3 totals 12 residues. The CDR3 nucleotides are TGTGCCAGCAGTTTAACGAGCACTGAAGCTTCCTTT. Its protein product is CASSLTSTEASF.